This T cell receptor (beta chain) appears in the sequencing data of a study of tissue T cells after allogeneic stem cell transplantation. Regarding time point: mouse harvest day 7 after allogeneic transplant. Mouse grafts combined 10^7 T-cell-depleted bone marrow cells with 10^6 splenic CD5+ T cells. Tissues came from B6→BALB/c major-mismatch GVHD mice at day 7 or 14. Study findings and constraints: Anatomically similar tissues had similar TCR repertoires within each patient. Motif-based clustering found tissue-specific repertoire signatures shared across patients, though few clones were shared.

The sample holds a few counts of this clone. What it binds is not known. Gene names are the mouse ones. The sequence runs out 1 residue before the end of the CDR3; the remainder is reconstructed from the germline J gene. CDR3 sequences, V/J genes, frequencies and template counts came from survey-depth TCRbeta sequencing. Data came from immunoSEQ multiplex PCR; TCRdb stores just in-frame clones and leaves some out. The table shows more than 5,000 clones, with approximately 45% occurring only once. CDR1 KGHPV and CDR2 FQNQEV come from the germline V gene (reference sequence). Trimming cost V 2 bases and J 0 bases, with 8 bases left between them. The CDR3 sequence is 15 residues long.

The specimen sequenced was gut tissue. This TCR came from a female BALB/c mouse given C57BL/6 T cells with graft-versus-host disease after an allogeneic hematopoietic cell transplant. V is TRBV26 and J is TRBJ2-1; D uncertain. The part of the CDR3 DNA that was read is TGTGCCAGCAGTCTGGACAATTATAACTATGCTGAGCAGTTC. Translation: CASSLDNYNYAEQF. The whole CDR3 protein is CASSLDNYNYAEQFF.